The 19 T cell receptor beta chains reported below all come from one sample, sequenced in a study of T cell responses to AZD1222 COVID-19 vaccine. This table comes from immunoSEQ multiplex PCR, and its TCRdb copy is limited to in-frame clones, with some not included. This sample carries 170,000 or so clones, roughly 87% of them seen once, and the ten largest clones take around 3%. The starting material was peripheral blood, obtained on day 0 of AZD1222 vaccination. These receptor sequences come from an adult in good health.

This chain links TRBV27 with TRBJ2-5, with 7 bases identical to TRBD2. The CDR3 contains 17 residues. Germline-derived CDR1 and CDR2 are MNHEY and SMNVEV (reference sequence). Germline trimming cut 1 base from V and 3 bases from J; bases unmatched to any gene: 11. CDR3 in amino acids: CASSLYPRGAGEETQYF. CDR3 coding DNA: TGTGCCAGCAGTTTATACCCGAGAGGCGCGGGAGAAGAGACCCAGTACTTC.

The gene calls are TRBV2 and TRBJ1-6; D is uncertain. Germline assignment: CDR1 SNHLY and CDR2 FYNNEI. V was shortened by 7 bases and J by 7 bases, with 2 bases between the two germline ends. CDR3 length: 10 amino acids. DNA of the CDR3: TGTGCCAGCAACAATTCACCCCTCCACTTT. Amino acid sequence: CASNNSPLHF.

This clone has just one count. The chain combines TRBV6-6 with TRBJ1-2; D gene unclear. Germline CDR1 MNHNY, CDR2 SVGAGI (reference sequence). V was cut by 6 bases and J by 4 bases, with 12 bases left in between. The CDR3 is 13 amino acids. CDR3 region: CASSQRRGYGYTF. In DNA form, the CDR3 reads TGTGCCAGCAGCCAACGACGTGGCTATGGCTACACCTTC.

The CDR3 loop is CASSRSDQEETQYF. The CDR3 DNA is TGCGCCAGCAGCCGATCGGACCAAGAAGAGACCCAGTACTTC. This sequence joins TRBV5-1 and TRBJ2-5; D is unresolved. Germline CDR1 is SGHRS and CDR2 is YFSETQ. Deletions cut 4 bases from V and 3 bases from J, with 13 bases between. The CDR3 contains 14 residues.

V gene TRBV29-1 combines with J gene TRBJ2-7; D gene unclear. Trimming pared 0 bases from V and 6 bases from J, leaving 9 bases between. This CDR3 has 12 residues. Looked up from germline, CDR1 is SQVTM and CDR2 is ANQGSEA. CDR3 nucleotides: TGCAGCGTTGAAGATCGGGTTGGCGAGCAGTACTTC. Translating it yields CSVEDRVGEQYF.

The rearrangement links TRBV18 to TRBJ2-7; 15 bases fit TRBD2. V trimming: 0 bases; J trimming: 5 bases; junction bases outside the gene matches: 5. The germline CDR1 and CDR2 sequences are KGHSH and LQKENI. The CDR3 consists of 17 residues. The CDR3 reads CASSPPGLAGGMNEQYF. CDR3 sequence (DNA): TGTGCCAGCTCACCACCGGGACTAGCGGGAGGAATGAACGAGCAGTACTTC.

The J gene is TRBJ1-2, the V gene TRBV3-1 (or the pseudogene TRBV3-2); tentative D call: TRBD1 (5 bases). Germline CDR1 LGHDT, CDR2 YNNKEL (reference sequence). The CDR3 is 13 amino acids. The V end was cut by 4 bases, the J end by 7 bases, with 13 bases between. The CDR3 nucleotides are TGTGCCAGCAGCCGAGGACATCAGCTTGGCTACACCTTC. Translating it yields CASSRGHQLGYTF.

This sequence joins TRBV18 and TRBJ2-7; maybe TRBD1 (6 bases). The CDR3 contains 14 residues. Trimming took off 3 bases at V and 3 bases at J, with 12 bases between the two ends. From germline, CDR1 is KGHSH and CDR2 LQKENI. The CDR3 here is CASSPDSQNYEQYF. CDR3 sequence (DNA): TGTGCCAGCTCACCGGACAGCCAGAACTACGAGCAGTACTTC.

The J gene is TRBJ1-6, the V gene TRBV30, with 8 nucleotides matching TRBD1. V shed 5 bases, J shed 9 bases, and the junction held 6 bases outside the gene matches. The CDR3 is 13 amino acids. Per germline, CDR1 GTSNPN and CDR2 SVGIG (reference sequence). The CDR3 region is CAWQDRASSPLHF. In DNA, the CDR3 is TGTGCCTGGCAGGACAGGGCGAGTTCACCCCTCCACTTT. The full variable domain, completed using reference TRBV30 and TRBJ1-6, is SQTIHQWPATLVQPVGSPLSLECTVEGTSNPNLYWYRQAAGRGLQLLFYSVGIGQISSEVPQNLSASRPQDRQFILSSKKLLLSDSGFYLCAWQDRASSPLHFGNGTRLTVT.

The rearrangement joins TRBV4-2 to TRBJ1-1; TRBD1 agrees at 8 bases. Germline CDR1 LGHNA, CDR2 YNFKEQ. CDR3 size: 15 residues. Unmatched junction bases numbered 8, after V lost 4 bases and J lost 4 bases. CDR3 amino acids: CASSRTQGARTEAFF. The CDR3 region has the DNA TGTGCCAGCAGCCGCACGCAGGGGGCGCGCACTGAAGCTTTCTTT.

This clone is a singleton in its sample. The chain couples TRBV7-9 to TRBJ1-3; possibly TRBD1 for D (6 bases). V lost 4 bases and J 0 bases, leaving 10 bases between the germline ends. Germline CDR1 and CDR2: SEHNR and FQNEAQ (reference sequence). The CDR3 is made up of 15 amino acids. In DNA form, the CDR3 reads TGTGCCAGCAGCTCACAGGGCCTCTCTGGAAACACCATATATTTT. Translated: CASSSQGLSGNTIYF.

In nucleotides, the CDR3 is TGTGCCAGCAGCCCAGTAGCGGGAGCAAACAATGAGCAGTTCTTC. It translates to CASSPVAGANNEQFF. The chain has TRBV9 and TRBJ2-1; 9 positions match TRBD2. The V gene's germline CDR1 is SGDLS and CDR2 YYNGEE. The ends lost 4 bases at V and 5 bases at J; junction bases unmatched: 7. The CDR3 covers 15 residues.

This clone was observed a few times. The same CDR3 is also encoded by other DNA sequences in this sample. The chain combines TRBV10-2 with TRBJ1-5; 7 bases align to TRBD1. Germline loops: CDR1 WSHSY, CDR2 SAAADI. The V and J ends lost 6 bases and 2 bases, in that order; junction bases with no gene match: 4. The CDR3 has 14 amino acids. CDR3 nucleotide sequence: TGCGCCAGCAGATTAGGACAGGGCAATCAGCCCCAGCATTTT. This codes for CASRLGQGNQPQHF.

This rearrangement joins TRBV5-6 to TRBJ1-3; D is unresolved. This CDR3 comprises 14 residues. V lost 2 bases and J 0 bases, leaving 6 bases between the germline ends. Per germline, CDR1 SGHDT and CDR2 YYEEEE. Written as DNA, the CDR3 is TGTGCCAGCAGCTTCTCCTTCTCTGGAAACACCATATATTTT. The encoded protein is CASSFSFSGNTIYF.

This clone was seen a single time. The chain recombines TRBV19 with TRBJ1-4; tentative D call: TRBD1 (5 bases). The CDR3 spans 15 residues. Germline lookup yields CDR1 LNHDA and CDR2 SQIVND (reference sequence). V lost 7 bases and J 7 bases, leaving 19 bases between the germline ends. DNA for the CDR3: TGTGCCAGTACGACGCCCGAGGGGCGCGGTGAAAAACTGTTTTTT. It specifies CASTTPEGRGEKLFF.

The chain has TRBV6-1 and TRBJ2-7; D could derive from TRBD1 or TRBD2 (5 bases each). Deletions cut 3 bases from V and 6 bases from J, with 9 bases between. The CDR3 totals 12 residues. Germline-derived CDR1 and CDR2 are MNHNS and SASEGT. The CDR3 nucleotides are TGTGCCAGCAGTGATCCGGGGCGCGAGCAGTACTTC. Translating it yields CASSDPGREQYF.

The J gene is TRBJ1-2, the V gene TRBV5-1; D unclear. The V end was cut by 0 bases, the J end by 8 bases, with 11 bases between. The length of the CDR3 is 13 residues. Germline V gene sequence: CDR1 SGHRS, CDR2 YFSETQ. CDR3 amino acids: CASSLAEDFGYTF. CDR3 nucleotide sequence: TGCGCCAGCAGCTTGGCCGAGGACTTCGGCTACACCTTC.

DNA for the CDR3: TGTGCCAGCAGTCAACAGGGTAACACTGAAGCTTTCTTT. This translates into CASSQQGNTEAFF. V gene TRBV2 combines with J gene TRBJ1-1, with D perhaps matching TRBD1 (6 bases). The CDR3 is 13 residues long. The V end lost 5 bases, the J end lost 2 bases, and 9 bases lay between the germline ends. From germline, CDR1 is SNHLY and CDR2 FYNNEI.

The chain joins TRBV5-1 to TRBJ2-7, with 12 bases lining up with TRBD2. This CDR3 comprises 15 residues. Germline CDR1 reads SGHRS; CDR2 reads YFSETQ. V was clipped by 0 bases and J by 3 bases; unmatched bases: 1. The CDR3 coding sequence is TGCGCCAGCAGCTTGGGGACTAGCGGGGTCTACGAGCAGTACTTC. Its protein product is CASSLGTSGVYEQYF.